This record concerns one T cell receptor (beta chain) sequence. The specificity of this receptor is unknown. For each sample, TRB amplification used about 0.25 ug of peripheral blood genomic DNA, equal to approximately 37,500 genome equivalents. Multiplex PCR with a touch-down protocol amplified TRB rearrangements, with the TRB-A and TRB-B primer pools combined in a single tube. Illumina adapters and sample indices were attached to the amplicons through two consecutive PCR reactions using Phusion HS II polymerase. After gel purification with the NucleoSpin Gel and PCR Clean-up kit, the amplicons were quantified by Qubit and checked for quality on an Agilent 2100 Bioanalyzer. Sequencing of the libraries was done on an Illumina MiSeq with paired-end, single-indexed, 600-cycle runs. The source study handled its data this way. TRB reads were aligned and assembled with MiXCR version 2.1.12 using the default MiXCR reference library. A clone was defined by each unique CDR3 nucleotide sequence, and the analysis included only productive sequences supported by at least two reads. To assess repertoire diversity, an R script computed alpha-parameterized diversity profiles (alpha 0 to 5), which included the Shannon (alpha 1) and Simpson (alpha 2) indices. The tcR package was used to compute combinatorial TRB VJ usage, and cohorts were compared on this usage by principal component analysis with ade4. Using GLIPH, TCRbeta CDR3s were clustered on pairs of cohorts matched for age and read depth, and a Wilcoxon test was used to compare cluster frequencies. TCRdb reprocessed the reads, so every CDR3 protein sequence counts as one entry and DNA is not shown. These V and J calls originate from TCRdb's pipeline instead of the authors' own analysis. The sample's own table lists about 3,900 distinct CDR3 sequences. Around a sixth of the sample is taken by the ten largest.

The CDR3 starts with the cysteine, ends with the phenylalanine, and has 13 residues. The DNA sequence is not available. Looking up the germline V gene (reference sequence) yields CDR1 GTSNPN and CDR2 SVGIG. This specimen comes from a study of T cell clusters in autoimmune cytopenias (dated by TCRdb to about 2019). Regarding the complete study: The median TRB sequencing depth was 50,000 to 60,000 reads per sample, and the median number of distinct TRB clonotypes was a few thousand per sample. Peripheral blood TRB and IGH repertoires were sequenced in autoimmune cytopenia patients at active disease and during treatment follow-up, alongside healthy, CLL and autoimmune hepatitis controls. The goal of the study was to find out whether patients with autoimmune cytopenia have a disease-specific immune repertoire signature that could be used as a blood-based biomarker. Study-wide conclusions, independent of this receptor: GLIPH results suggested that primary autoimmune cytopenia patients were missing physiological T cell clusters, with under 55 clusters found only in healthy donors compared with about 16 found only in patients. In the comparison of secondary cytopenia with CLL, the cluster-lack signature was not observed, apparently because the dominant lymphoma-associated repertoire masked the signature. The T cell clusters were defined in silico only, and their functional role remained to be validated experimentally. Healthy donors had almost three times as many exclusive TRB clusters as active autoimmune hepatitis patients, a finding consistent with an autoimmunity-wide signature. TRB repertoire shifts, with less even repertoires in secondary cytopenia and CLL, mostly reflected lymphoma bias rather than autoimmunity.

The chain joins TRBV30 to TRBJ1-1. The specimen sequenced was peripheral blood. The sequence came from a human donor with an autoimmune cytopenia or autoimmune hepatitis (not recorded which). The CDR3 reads CAWAKSMNTEAFF.